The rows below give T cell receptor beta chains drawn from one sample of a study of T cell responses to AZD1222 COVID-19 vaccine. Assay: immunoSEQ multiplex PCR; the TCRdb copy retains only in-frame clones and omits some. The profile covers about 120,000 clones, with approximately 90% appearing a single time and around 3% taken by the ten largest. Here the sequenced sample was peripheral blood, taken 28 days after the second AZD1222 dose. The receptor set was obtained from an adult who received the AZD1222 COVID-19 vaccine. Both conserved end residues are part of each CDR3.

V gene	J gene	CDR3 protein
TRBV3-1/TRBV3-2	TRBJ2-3	CASSPSAGGRGDTQYF
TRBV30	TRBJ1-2	CAWSKGVGLAYTF
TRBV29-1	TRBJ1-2	CSVDKDGAYGYTF
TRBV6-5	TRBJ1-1	CASSPPVRGTEAFF
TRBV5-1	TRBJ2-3	CASRVGILQRTDTQYF
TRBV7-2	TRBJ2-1	CASSLLSAYNEQFF
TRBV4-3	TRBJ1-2	CASSQDGSTAYHF
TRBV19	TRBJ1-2	CASTVRPRTGAYGYTF
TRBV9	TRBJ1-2	CASTGQGGYGYTF
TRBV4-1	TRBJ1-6	CASSHVDRQGHSPLHF
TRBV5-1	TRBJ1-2	CASSGGGADGYGYTF
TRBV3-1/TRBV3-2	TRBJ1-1	CASTDLGGNTEAFF
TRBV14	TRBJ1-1	CASSRRTQFSRTEAFF
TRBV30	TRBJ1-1	CAWRPGGETEAFF
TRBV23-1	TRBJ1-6	CASKLRSGLTYNSPLHF
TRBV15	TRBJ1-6	CATSTDYRTRYNSPLHF
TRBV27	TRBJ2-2	CASSLSAGRAGELFF
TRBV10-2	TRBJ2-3	CATSEVQGLFSTDTQYF
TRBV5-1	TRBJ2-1	CASSLVQGSSYNEQFF
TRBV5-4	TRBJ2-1	CASSFRGGRLYNEQFF
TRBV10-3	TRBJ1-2	CAISVESTNYGYTF
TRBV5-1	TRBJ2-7	CASSRGTSWSYEQYF
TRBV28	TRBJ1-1	CASSLTFSGHAFF
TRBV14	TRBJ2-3	CASSQDRQVLLYF
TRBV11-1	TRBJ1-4	CASRRDSNDEKLFF
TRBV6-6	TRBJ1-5	CASRSDRAAPQHF
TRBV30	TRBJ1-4	CAWDTHSSSNEKLFF
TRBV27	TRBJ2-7	CASSYQGALYEQYF
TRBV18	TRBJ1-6	CASSPLPPGNSPLHF
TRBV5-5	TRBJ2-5	CASSLLKGGTQYF
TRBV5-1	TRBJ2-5	CASSFTVQETQYF
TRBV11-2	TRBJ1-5	CASSLEGRGNQPQHF
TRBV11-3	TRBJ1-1	CASSWRTANTEAFF
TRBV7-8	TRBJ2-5	CASSLPGLDVETQYF
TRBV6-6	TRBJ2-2	CASSWGGSGELFF
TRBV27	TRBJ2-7	CASSPQGVSYEQYF
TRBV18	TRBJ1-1	CASTTMTGRNTEAFF
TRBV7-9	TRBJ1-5	CASSLGGGSNQPQHF
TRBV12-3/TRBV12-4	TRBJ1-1	CASSLSDTEAFF
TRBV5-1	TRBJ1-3	CASQSGVSSGNTIYF
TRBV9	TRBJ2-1	CASSVGGSGNEQFF
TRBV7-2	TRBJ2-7	CASSVLSSYEQYF
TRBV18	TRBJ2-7	CASSPRGTSGGYEQYF
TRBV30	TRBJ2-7	CAWVSRTRVYEQYF
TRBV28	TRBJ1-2	CASSSSGQGYGYTF
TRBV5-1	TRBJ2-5	CASSFRDQGLETQYF